This T cell receptor (beta chain) was recovered during a study of shared clonotypes between healthy human individuals. Assay: immunoSEQ multiplex PCR; the TCRdb copy retains only in-frame clones and omits some. The sample has around 2.5 million clones, 93% seen once. From germline, CDR1 is SGHKS and CDR2 YYEKEE (reference sequence). The CDR3 is made up of 15 amino acids. V shed 0 bases and J shed 6 bases, with 13 bases lying between them. The sequenced material came from naive CD4+ T cells from PBMCs. The subset is: CD45RA+ positively selected. The receptor comes from a man aged 18 to 29 in good health. Some clones in this sample may be carry-over from other donors' samples. V usage is TRBV5-5 and J usage is TRBJ1-5; D is possibly TRBD1 (5 bases). This CDR3 is CASSLGTSGFQPQHF. The CDR3 nucleotides read TGTGCCAGCAGCTTGGGTACTTCAGGGTTTCAGCCCCAGCATTTT.